These 4 T cell receptor beta chains share one sample of origin, sequenced in a study of cytomegalovirus exposure and HLA in healthy donors. This PCR relied on a set of 60 Vbeta primers and 13 Jbeta primers. Assay: immunoSEQ multiplex PCR; the TCRdb copy retains only in-frame clones and omits some. The top ten hold 2% to 3% of the sample, which has 200,000 to 250,000 clones, just under 70% seen once. Sequenced input: PBMCs. All receptors come from a man aged 40-49 years in good health and CMV-seropositive.

The chain links TRBV28 to TRBJ2-7; 11 bases match TRBD2. Germline V lookup: CDR1 MDHEN, CDR2 SYDVKM. V gave up 0 bases and J gave up 2 bases; unmatched junction bases: 3. The length of the CDR3 is 16 residues. The CDR3 bases are TGTGCCAGCAGTTTATGGGGACTAGCGGAAACCTACGAGCAGTACTTC. Translated, it gives CASSLWGLAETYEQYF.

The CDR3 region has the DNA TGTGCCAGTAGTATAGGGACAGGGGGCGCGATCGGGGAGCTGTTTTTT. It is translated as CASSIGTGGAIGELFF. This rearrangement joins TRBV19 to TRBJ2-2; 11 positions match TRBD1. Germline values: CDR1 LNHDA, CDR2 SQIVND (reference sequence). The CDR3 totals 16 residues. With V trimmed by 1 base and J by 7 bases, 5 bases remained unmatched.

This clone occurred once. The V and J genes are TRBV9 and TRBJ2-1; 9 bases are shared with TRBD1. CDR1 and CDR2 from the germline V gene are SGDLS and YYNGEE. The CDR3 is 14 amino acids. J gave up 8 bases and V 3 bases, and 6 bases lay outside the gene matches. CDR3 loop: CASSAGTGKYEQFF. As DNA, the CDR3 is TGTGCCAGCAGCGCCGGGACAGGGAAGTATGAGCAGTTCTTC.

The gene calls are TRBV6-5 and TRBJ2-5; TRBD2 might be the D (7 bases). V lost 8 bases, J lost 2 bases, and 15 bases lay in between. Germline CDR1 MNHEY, CDR2 SVGAGI. The length of the CDR3 is 14 residues. CDR3 DNA sequence: TGTGCCAGCGGAGAGGGGGGGCCGCAAGAGACCCAGTACTTC. The encoded protein is CASGEGGPQETQYF.